The clone carrying this TCR beta chain was observed a few times. All the patients suffered relapse after autologous stem cell transplantation, and brentuximab vedotin exposure differed. The data derive from a study of PD-1 blockade in classical Hodgkin lymphoma. The method was immunoSEQ multiplex PCR; TCRdb's version includes in-frame clones alone and lacks a portion of them. The sample carries tens of thousands of clones, 76% recorded once. Trimming removed 4 bases from V and 2 bases from J; junction bases left unmatched: 1. The CDR3 is made up of 13 amino acids. Germline V CDR1 and CDR2: SGHVS, FQNEAQ.

Specimen: peripheral blood mononuclear cells (PBMCs), collected before the second cycle of nivolumab. The V call is TRBV7-8, the J call TRBJ2-5; 7 bases are shared with TRBD2. The source is a human donor with classical Hodgkin lymphoma. The CDR3 DNA sequence: TGTGCCAGCAGCTGGGGACTACAAGAGACCCAGTACTTC. This codes for CASSWGLQETQYF.